This T cell receptor (beta chain) was profiled in a study of blood T cell repertoires in COVID-19 (dated by TCRdb to the early 2020s). Regarding the study in general: The collaborator samples originated in the United States, Italy and Spain and spanned the acute and convalescent phases of COVID-19. The prospective study material was composed of cDNA or gDNA derived from T cells, B-cell-depleted T cells, or PBMCs. Where available, HLA class I and class II types were taken from metadata supplied by the sample provider and were not determined by assay-based typing. Nearly every sample came with metadata listing a de-identified subject ID, COVID-19 status, age in years and sex. The samples were drawn from two sources: the first 160 participants of the ongoing ImmuneRACE study, and approximately 1,300 subjects contributed by 6 global collaborators. A freely available public database, intended as a resource for researchers studying the immune response to SARS-CoV-2, is where the repertoires were released. The dataset comprised deeply sampled blood TCRbeta repertoires from subjects exposed to, actively infected with, or recovered from COVID-19.

TCRbeta CDR3 regions were amplified from genomic DNA by means of the immunoSEQ Assay, a bias-controlled multiplex PCR. The authors' pipeline ran thus. The number of nucleated cells in each sample was estimated by amplification of reference gene primers within the assay. To quantify the absolute abundance of each unique TCRbeta CDR3 rearrangement, sequence reads were collapsed and filtered. For each sample, productive Simpson clonality was calculated as the square root of Simpson's diversity index across productive rearrangements. The table comes from immuneACCESS by way of TCRdb, which keeps in-frame sequences with V and J called. Part of the clones is missing from these tables; in studies checked, under half for an unresolved V gene and the rest for unknown reasons. V and J calls and clone size are given by that table; D and trimming were obtained from the DNA. This sample comprises a few hundred thousand clones, around 90% of them detected only once. 2.1% of the sample is taken by the ten largest.

One collaborating source in Seattle enrolled patients while the patients were actively infected and followed the patients over time throughout the course of disease. Collaborating institutions collected whole blood in K2EDTA tubes following their own protocols. For TCRbeta analysis, collaborators shipped samples in one of three forms: frozen whole blood, isolated PBMCs, or DNA extracted from either of those sample types. The CDR3 starts with the cysteine, ends with the phenylalanine, and has 15 residues. Left in the record is the CDR3 DNA by itself, 45 bases read in frame from the first base. From a lookup of the germline V gene, CDR1 and CDR2 are SNHLY and FYNNEI. Trimming takes 4 bases off V and 8 bases off J; junction bases not matched to a gene: 3. This clone came up once. Its antigen is not yet known. Qualities for individual bases were not recorded, and no much larger clone is one base off. General conclusions and limits of the study: The amount of clinical and demographic metadata varied by source and participant and was provided uncurated.

The sequence came from a woman in her sixties or seventies with COVID-19, enrolled during active disease. The rearrangement combines TRBV2 with TRBJ2-1; TRBD2 lines up with 15 middle nucleotides. Specimen: peripheral blood. The DNA sequence follows: TGTGCCAGCAGTGCCGGACTAGCGGGGGGGCATGAGCAGTTCTTC. It encodes CASSAGLAGGHEQFF.